Listed below are T cell receptor beta chains from one sample, sequenced in a study of cytomegalovirus exposure and HLA in healthy donors. Measured with immunoSEQ multiplex PCR; TCRdb has only the in-frame clones, and not every one. Altogether a few hundred thousand clones are present, 84% being singletons, with the ten largest covering approximately 2%. Sequenced input: PBMCs. These receptors were taken from a woman aged 40-49 years in good health and CMV-seropositive. The CDR3 runs from the conserved cysteine through the conserved F or W. The order of the fields is clone size, D gene, V gene, J gene, CDR3 DNA, CDR3 protein. The D gene is left open where the match is weak. For some rows the clone size is stated as once, few or many, or as a class when expanded; others skip it.

>-|TRBD1|TRBV28|TRBJ1-6
TGTGCCAGCAGTTTACAGGGGGCTTCACCCCTCCACTTT
CASSLQGASPLHF
>-|-|TRBV25-1|TRBJ2-3
TGTGCCAGCAGGCGGTTGTCGACAGATACGCAGTATTTT
CASRRLSTDTQYF
>-|-|TRBV29-1|TRBJ2-2
TGCAGCGTTGTTGGGGGGTCCGGGGAGCTGTTTTTT
CSVVGGSGELFF
>-|-|TRBV7-2|TRBJ2-7
TGTGCCAGCAGCTTTGGAGGGGATTGGGCGGGCACTGACGAGCAGTACTTC
CASSFGGDWAGTDEQYF
>-|-|TRBV7-9|TRBJ2-1
TGTGCCAGCAGCTTGGCGGGGTTGGGTGAGCAGTTCTTC
CASSLAGLGEQFF
>-|TRBD1|TRBV5-4|TRBJ1-1
TGTGCCAGCAGCTTGGTGGGGTCAGGGGGAGACACTGAAGCTTTCTTT
CASSLVGSGGDTEAFF
>-|-|TRBV4-2|TRBJ2-1
TGTGCCAGCAGCCAAGGAGGGAATGAGCAGTTCTTC
CASSQGGNEQFF
>few|-|TRBV11-2|TRBJ1-3
TGTGCCAGCAGCTCGGGACTCAGAAACACCATATATTTT
CASSSGLRNTIYF
>-|-|TRBV19|TRBJ2-2
TGTGCCAGTAGTACAAGGGGGAACGGGGCCGGGGAGCTGTTTTTT
CASSTRGNGAGELFF
>-|TRBD2|TRBV14|TRBJ2-3
TGTGCCAGCAGCTTTAGCGGGAGTCGCACAGATACGCAGTATTTT
CASSFSGSRTDTQYF
>-|-|TRBV7-8|TRBJ2-1
TGTGCCAGCAGCCCCCGGTCCTCCCCCTACAATGAGCAGTTCTTC
CASSPRSSPYNEQFF
>-|TRBD1|TRBV19|TRBJ1-1
TGTGCCAGTAGATCCGGGACAGGGGGAGTGAACACTGAAGCTTTCTTT
CASRSGTGGVNTEAFF
>-|-|TRBV5-6|TRBJ1-1
TGTGCCAGCAGCTTTCCAGGGCCAAACACTGAAGCTTTCTTT
CASSFPGPNTEAFF
>few|-|TRBV5-8|TRBJ2-4
TGTGCCAGCAGCTTGGTTATCGGAGCCAAAAACATTCAGTACTTC
CASSLVIGAKNIQYF
>-|-|TRBV20-1|TRBJ1-2
TGCAGTGCCGAAGACATCTATGGCTACACCTTC
CSAEDIYGYTF
>-|TRBD1|TRBV27|TRBJ2-5
TGTGCCAGCAGTCCTTGGACAGGGCTCGGGCAAGAGACCCAGTACTTC
CASSPWTGLGQETQYF
>-|-|TRBV11-2|TRBJ2-7
TGTGCCAGCAGCTTAGGGGGGCAAACTAGCGCCTACGAGCAGTACTTC
CASSLGGQTSAYEQYF
>once|TRBD2|TRBV7-2|TRBJ2-1
TGTGCCAGCAGCTTAGCGGGAGGGCCTTTCAATGAGCAGTTCTTC
CASSLAGGPFNEQFF
>-|-|TRBV18|TRBJ2-7
TGTGCCAGCCAACAGGGAAACCCTAGTAACGAGCAGTACTTC
CASQQGNPSNEQYF
>-|-|TRBV5-6|TRBJ1-2
TGTGCCAGCAGCTTTGGCCTGGGGGCGGCTGCCGACTATGGCTACACCTTC
CASSFGLGAAADYGYTF
>-|-|TRBV9|TRBJ2-2
TGTGCCAGCAGCTTTCAGGGTACCGGGGAGCTGTTTTTT
CASSFQGTGELFF
>once|-|TRBV29-1|TRBJ1-4
TGCAGCGTTGGGTGGGGGGGGGATGAAAAACTGTTTTTT
CSVGWGGDEKLFF
>-|-|TRBV18|TRBJ2-7
TGTGCCAGCTCACACAACCGGGACTCCTACGAGCAGTACTTC
CASSHNRDSYEQYF
>-|-|TRBV28|TRBJ1-1
TGTGCCAGCAGTTTCGGTGGGGAGGGCAACACTGAAGCTTTCTTT
CASSFGGEGNTEAFF
>-|TRBD2|TRBV14|TRBJ2-1
TGTGCCAGCAGCCAATACCGGGGGGTCACGACTAGCGGGAGGGCCTTTAATGAGCAGTTCTTC
CASSQYRGVTTSGRAFNEQFF
>-|-|TRBV5-1|TRBJ2-6
TGCGCCAGCAGCTCGAGCTTTTCTGGGGCCAACGTCCTGACTTTC
CASSSSFSGANVLTF
>-|-|TRBV9|TRBJ2-7
TGTGCCAGCAGCGTAGGCAGCGGCATTACTACATCCTACGAGCAGTACTTC
CASSVGSGITTSYEQYF
>-|TRBD2|TRBV27|TRBJ2-3
TGTGCCAGCAGTTCGAGCGGGATGCTCACAGATACGCAGTATTTT
CASSSSGMLTDTQYF
>-|-|TRBV2|TRBJ2-7
TGTGCCAGCTGGGCGGGGTCGTACGAGCAGTACTTC
CASWAGSYEQYF
>few|-|TRBV27|TRBJ2-2
TGTGCCAGCAGCCGTAGCGGACCCGGGGAGCTGTTTTTT
CASSRSGPGELFF
>once|TRBD1|TRBV25-1|TRBJ2-7
TGTGCCAGCAGTGAATATGAGCGGGCAGGGGGCACCTACGAGCAGTACTTC
CASSEYERAGGTYEQYF
>few|TRBD1|TRBV5-5|TRBJ2-1
TGTGCCAGCAGGGGCCCCCTAGGGACAGGGGGCAATGAGCAGTTCTTC
CASRGPLGTGGNEQFF
>-|TRBD1|TRBV28|TRBJ2-5
TGTGCCAGCAACCCCCAGGACAGGGAGGACCAAGAGACCCAGTACTTC
CASNPQDREDQETQYF
>few|TRBD2|TRBV29-1|TRBJ2-3
TGCAGCGTTGAAGGGCTAGCGGGAAGCACAGATACGCAGTATTTT
CSVEGLAGSTDTQYF
>-|TRBD1|TRBV6-4|TRBJ1-6
TGTGCCAGCAGTGTGGTGACAGGGAATAATTCACCCCTCCACTTT
CASSVVTGNNSPLHF
>once|TRBD2|TRBV19|TRBJ2-1
TGTGCCAGTACTTCCCGGACTAGCGCCCCGGGGGTCAATGAGCAGTTCTTC
CASTSRTSAPGVNEQFF
>-|TRBD1|TRBV19|TRBJ1-5
TGTGCCAGTAGTAGACAGGGGTACAATCAGCCCCAGCATTTT
CASSRQGYNQPQHF
>-|TRBD2|TRBV13|TRBJ2-3
TGTGCCAGCAGCTACTCACTAGCGGGCACAGATACGCAGTATTTT
CASSYSLAGTDTQYF
>-|-|TRBV11-3|TRBJ1-5
TGTGCCAGCAGGCCCACAGAAAATCAGCCCCAGCATTTT
CASRPTENQPQHF
>-|-|TRBV6-5|TRBJ1-1
TGTGCCAGCAGTTATGAGCGGGGCGGCACTGAAGCTTTCTTT
CASSYERGGTEAFF
>-|TRBD2|TRBV19|TRBJ2-1
TGTGCCAGTAGTATCATCGGGAGGGTCAACGCGGGCAATGAGCAGTTCTTC
CASSIIGRVNAGNEQFF
>-|-|TRBV28|TRBJ1-4
TGTGCCAGCAATTCGGGGGTCCTTGCAACTAATGAAAAACTGTTTTTT
CASNSGVLATNEKLFF
>-|TRBD1|TRBV5-1|TRBJ2-5
TGCGCCAGCAGCACGCAGGGGGCAGGGCGAGAGACCCAGTACTTC
CASSTQGAGRETQYF
>-|TRBD2|TRBV7-6|TRBJ2-2
TGTGCCAGCACCTCAAGACTAGCGGGAGGCCCCACCGGTTCGGGCACCGGGGAGCTGTTTTTT
CASTSRLAGGPTGSGTGELFF
>-|-|TRBV28|TRBJ2-7
TGTGCCAGCAGTTTAGCCATCCGGGACGAGCAGTACTTC
CASSLAIRDEQYF
>-|-|TRBV20-1|TRBJ2-1
TGCAGTGCTCGACAGGTATATGAGCAGTTCTTC
CSARQVYEQFF
>-|-|TRBV6-1|TRBJ2-7
TGTGCCAGCAGTGACCCAGGGGGGTGGGACGAGCAGTACTTC
CASSDPGGWDEQYF
>-|TRBD1|TRBV18|TRBJ2-7
TGTGCCAGCACCGACAGGGGGAACTCCTACGAGCAGTACTTC
CASTDRGNSYEQYF
>once|TRBD2|TRBV4-2|TRBJ2-1
TGTGCCAGCCGACCCGGGGTAGCGGGATGGTCCTACAATGAGCAGTTCTTC
CASRPGVAGWSYNEQFF
>-|TRBD2|TRBV19|TRBJ2-7
TGTGCCAGTACCTTGTCCGGGACTAGCGGTCTCTACGAGCAGTACTTC
CASTLSGTSGLYEQYF
>-|-|TRBV2|TRBJ2-5
TGTGCCAGCAGTGAACCCGCGGGGCCCCAAGAGACCCAGTACTTC
CASSEPAGPQETQYF
>-|-|TRBV11-2|TRBJ2-1
TGTGCCAGCAGCGCGCGCGAGTATGAGCAGTTCTTC
CASSAREYEQFF
>-|-|TRBV28|TRBJ2-2
TGTGCCAGCTATCCCGGGGGGCTAAACACCGGGGAGCTGTTTTTT
CASYPGGLNTGELFF
>-|-|TRBV7-6|TRBJ2-2
TGTGCCAGCAGCTCAACAGGCACCGGGGAGCTGTTTTTT
CASSSTGTGELFF
>few|-|TRBV11-3|TRBJ1-1
TGTGCCAGCAGCGAACAGGCATACACTGAAGCTTTCTTT
CASSEQAYTEAFF
>-|-|TRBV19|TRBJ1-1
TGTGCCAGTAGTATAGAGGCCCAACCGAACACTGAAGCTTTCTTT
CASSIEAQPNTEAFF
>-|TRBD2|TRBV25-1|TRBJ2-5
TGTGCCAGCAGTGCCGGTAGCGGGCTCCAAGAGACCCAGTACTTC
CASSAGSGLQETQYF
>-|TRBD1|TRBV2|TRBJ2-7
TGTGCCAGCAGTAGGGGCCGACAGGGTAATCCGCAGTACTTC
CASSRGRQGNPQYF
>-|-|TRBV19|TRBJ1-3
TGTGCCAGTAGTATTGGGGGCCCGACTGGAAACACCATATATTTT
CASSIGGPTGNTIYF
>once|TRBD2|TRBV7-3|TRBJ2-3
TGTGCCAGCAGCTTAGGGACTAGCGGCACAGATACGCAGTATTTT
CASSLGTSGTDTQYF